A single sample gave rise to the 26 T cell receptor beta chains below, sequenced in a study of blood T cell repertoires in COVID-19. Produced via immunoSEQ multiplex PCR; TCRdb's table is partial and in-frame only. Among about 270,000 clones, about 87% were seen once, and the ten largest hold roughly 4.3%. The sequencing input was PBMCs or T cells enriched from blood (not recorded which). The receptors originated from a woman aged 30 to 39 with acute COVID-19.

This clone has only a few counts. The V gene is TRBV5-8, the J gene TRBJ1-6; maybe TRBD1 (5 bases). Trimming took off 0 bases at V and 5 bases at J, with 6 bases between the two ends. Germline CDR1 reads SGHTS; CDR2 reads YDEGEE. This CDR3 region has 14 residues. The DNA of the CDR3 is TGTGCCAGCAGCTTGGGACAGCATAATTCACCCCTCCACTTT. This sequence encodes CASSLGQHNSPLHF.

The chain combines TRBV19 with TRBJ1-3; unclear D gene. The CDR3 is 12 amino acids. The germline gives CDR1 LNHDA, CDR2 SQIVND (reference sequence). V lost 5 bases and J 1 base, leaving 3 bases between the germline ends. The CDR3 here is CASSPSGNTIYF. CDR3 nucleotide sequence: TGTGCCAGTAGTCCGTCTGGAAACACCATATATTTT.

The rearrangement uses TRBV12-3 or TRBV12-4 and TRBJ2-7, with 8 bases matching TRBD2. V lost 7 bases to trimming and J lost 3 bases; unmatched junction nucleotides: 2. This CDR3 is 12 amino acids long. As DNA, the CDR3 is TGTGCCAGCAAACGGGGGGGCTACGAGCAGTACTTC. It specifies CASKRGGYEQYF.

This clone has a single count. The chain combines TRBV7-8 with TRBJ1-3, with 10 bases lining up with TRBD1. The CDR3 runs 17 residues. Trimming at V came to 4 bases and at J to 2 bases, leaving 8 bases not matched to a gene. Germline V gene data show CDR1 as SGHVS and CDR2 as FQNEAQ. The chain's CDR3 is CASSSGQGGQTGNTIYF. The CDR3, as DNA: TGTGCCAGCAGCTCCGGACAGGGGGGTCAGACTGGAAACACCATATATTTT.

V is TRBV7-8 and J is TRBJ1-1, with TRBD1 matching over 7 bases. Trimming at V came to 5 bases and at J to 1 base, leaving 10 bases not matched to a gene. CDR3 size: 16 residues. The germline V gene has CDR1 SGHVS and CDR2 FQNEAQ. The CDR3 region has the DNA TGTGCCAGCAGCCCTGACAGGGACCCCAAGAACACTGAAGCTTTCTTT. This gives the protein CASSPDRDPKNTEAFF.

The CDR3 coding sequence is TGTGCCATCAGTGAGATTCAATCGGGACAGAGGCTGCAGGGGAATGGCTACACCTTC. It translates to CAISEIQSGQRLQGNGYTF. The rearrangement uses TRBV10-3 and TRBJ1-2; TRBD1 aligns across 7 bases. Germline V gives CDR1 ENHRY, CDR2 SYGVKD. After removal of 2 bases from V and 6 bases from J, the junction contained 21 bases not matched to a gene. The CDR3 covers 19 residues.

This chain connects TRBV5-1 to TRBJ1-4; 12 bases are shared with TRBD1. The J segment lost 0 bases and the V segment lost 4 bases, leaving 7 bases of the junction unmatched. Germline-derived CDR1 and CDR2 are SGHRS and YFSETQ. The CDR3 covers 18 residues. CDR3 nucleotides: TGCGCCAGCAGCAACCGGGACAGGGGGCTCCCAACTAATGAAAAACTGTTTTTT. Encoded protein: CASSNRDRGLPTNEKLFF.

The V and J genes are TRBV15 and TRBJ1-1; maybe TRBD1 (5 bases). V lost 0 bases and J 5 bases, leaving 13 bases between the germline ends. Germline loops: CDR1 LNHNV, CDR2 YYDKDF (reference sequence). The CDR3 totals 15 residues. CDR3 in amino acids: CATSRDLGQATEAFF. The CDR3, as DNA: TGTGCCACCAGCAGAGATTTGGGGCAGGCTACTGAAGCTTTCTTT.

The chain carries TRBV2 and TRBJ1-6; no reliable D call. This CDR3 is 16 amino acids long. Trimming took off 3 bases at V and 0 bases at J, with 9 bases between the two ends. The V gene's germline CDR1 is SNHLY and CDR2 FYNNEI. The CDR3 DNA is TGTGCCAGCAGTGACGGTAGGAGCTCCTATAATTCACCCCTCCACTTT. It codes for CASSDGRSSYNSPLHF. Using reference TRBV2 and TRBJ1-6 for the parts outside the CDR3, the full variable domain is EPEVTQTPSHQVTQMGQEVILRCVPISNHLYFYWYRQILGQKVEFLVSFYNNEISEKSEIFDDQFSVERPDGSNFTLKIRSTKLEDSAMYFCASSDGRSSYNSPLHFGNGTRLTVT.

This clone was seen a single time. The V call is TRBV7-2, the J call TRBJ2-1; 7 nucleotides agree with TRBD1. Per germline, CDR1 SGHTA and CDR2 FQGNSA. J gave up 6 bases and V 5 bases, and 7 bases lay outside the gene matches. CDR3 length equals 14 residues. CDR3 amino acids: CASSRDSAGNEQFF. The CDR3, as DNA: TGTGCCAGCAGCCGGGACAGCGCTGGCAATGAGCAGTTCTTC.

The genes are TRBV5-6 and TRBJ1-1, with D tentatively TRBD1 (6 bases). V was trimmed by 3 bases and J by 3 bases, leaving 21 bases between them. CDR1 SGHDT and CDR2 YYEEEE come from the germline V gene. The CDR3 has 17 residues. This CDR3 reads CASSSPDPHRAHTEAFF. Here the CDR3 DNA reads TGTGCCAGCAGCTCCCCGGACCCCCACAGGGCCCACACTGAAGCTTTCTTT.

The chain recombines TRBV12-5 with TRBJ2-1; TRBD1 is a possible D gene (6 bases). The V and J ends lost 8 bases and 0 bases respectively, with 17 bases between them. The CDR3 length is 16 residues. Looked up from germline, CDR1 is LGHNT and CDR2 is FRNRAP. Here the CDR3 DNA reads TGTGCTAGTTTAGACGAAACAGGGAGCTCCTACAATGAGCAGTTCTTC. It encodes CASLDETGSSYNEQFF.

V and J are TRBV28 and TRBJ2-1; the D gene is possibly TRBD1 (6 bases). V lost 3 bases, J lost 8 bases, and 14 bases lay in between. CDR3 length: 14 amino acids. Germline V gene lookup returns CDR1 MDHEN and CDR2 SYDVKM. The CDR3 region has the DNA TGTGCCAGCAGTTTGGGGATCAAGGGGGATGAGCAGTTCTTC. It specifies CASSLGIKGDEQFF.

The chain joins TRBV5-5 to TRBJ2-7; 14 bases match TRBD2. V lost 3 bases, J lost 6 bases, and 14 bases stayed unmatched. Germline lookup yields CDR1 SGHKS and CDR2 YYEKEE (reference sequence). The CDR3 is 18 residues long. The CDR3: CASSSGLAGALSGVEQYF. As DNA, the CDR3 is TGTGCCAGCAGCTCGGGACTAGCGGGAGCCCTGAGTGGGGTCGAGCAGTACTTC. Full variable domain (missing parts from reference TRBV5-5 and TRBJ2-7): DAGVTQSPTHLIKTRGQQVTLRCSPISGHKSVSWYQQVLGQGPQFIFQYYEKEERGRGNFPDRFSARQFPNYSSELNVNALLLGDSALYLCASSSGLAGALSGVEQYFGPGTRLTVT.

Here the CDR3 reads CASNIGGTGGNSGANVLTF. The CDR3 region has the DNA TGTGCCAGCAACATTGGGGGGACAGGGGGAAACTCTGGGGCCAACGTCCTGACTTTC. The chain couples TRBV28 to TRBJ2-6; 11 bases align to TRBD1. This CDR3 comprises 19 residues. The trim removed 7 bases at V and 0 bases at J, leaving 11 bases unmatched. Germline assignment: CDR1 MDHEN and CDR2 SYDVKM.

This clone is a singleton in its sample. The CDR3 DNA is TGCGCCAGCAGCCCAGCGGGAGGGCCCCAAGACAATGAGCAGTTCTTC. As protein: CASSPAGGPQDNEQFF. The J gene is TRBJ2-1, the V gene TRBV5-1; 10 bases match TRBD2. The V gene's germline CDR1 is SGHRS and CDR2 YFSETQ. The CDR3 runs 16 residues. With 4 bases clipped from V and 5 bases from J, the junction kept 9 bases outside the gene matches.

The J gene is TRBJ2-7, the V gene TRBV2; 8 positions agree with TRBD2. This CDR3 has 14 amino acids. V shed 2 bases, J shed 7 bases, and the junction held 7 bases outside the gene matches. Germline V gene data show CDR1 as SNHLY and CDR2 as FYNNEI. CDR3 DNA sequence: TGTGCCAGCAGTGAAATCGGGAGGGCCGGTGAGCAGTACTTC. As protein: CASSEIGRAGEQYF.

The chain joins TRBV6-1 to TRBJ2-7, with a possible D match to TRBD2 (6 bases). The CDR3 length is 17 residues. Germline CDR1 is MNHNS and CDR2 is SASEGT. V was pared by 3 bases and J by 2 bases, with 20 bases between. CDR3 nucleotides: TGTGCCAGCAGTGACAAGAAAGGGCGGGGAAATACCTACGAGCAGTACTTC. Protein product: CASSDKKGRGNTYEQYF.

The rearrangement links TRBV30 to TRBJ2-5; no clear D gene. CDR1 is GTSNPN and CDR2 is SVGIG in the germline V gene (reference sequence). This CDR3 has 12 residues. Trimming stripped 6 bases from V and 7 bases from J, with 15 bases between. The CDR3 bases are TGTGCCTGTCAGGCAGGAACATGGACCCAGTACTTC. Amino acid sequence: CACQAGTWTQYF.

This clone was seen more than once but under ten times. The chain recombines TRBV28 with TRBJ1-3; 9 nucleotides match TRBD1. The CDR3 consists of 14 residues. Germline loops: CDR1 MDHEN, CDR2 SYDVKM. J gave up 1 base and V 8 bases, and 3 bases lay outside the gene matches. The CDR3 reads CASEGQGSGNTIYF. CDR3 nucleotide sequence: TGTGCCAGCGAGGGACAGGGATCTGGAAACACCATATATTTT.

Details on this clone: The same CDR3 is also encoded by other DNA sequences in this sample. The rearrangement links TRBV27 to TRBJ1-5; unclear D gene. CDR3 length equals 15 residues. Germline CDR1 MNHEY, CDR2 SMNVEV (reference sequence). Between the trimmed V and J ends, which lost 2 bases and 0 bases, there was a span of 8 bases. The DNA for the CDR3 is TGTGCCAGCAGTTTAAGCACCTATAGCAATCAGCCCCAGCATTTT. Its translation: CASSLSTYSNQPQHF.

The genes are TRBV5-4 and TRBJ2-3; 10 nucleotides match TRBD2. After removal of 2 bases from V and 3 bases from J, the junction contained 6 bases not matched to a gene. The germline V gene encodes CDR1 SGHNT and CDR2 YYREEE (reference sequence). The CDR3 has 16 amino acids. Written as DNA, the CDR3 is TGTGCCAGCAGCTTTCCTAGCGGGAGTGGAACAGATACGCAGTATTTT. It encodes CASSFPSGSGTDTQYF.

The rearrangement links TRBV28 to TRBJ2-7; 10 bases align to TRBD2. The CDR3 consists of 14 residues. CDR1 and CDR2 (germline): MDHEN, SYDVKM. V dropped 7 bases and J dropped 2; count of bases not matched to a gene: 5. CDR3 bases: TGTGCCAGCACCTTAGCGGGAGGACCCTACGAGCAGTACTTC. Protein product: CASTLAGGPYEQYF.

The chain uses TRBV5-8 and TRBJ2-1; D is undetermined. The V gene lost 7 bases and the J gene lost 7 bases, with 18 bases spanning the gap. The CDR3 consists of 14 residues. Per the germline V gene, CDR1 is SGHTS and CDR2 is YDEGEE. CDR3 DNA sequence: TGTGCCAGCCCTCGTCCGAGCACGAGAAATGAGCAGTTCTTC. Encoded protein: CASPRPSTRNEQFF.

Here the CDR3 DNA reads TGTGCCAGCAGCGGAGCCCGAGGGACAGGGTATGGCTACACCTTC. Translated, it gives CASSGARGTGYGYTF. The chain is built from TRBV5-4 and TRBJ1-2; 9 positions agree with TRBD1. The germline CDR1 and CDR2 sequences are SGHNT and YYREEE (reference sequence). The CDR3 has 15 amino acids. Trimming at V came to 4 bases and at J to 5 bases, leaving 9 bases not matched to a gene.

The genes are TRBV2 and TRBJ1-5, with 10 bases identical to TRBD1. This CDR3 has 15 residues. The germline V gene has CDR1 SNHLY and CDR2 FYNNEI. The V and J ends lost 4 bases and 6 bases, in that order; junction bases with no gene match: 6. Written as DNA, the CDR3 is TGTGCCAGCAGTGTAGGGACAGGGGAGTTTCAGCCCCAGCATTTT. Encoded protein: CASSVGTGEFQPQHF. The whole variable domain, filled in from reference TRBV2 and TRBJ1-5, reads EPEVTQTPSHQVTQMGQEVILRCVPISNHLYFYWYRQILGQKVEFLVSFYNNEISEKSEIFDDQFSVERPDGSNFTLKIRSTKLEDSAMYFCASSVGTGEFQPQHFGDGTRLSIL.